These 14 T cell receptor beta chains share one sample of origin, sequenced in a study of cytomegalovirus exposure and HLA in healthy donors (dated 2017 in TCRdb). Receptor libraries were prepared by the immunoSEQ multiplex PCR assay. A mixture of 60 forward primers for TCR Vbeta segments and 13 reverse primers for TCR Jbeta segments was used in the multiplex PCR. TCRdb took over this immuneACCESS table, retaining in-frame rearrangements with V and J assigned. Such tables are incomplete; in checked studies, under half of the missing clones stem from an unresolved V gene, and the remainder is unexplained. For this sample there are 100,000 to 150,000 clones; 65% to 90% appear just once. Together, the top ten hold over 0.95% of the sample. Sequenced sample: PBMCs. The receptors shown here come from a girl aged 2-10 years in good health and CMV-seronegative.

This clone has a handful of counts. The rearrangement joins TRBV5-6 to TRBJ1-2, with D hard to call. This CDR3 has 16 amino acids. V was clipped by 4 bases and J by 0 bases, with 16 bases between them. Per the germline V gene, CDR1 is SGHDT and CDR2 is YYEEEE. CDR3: CASSHRYGGSNYGYTF. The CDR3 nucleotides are TGTGCCAGCAGCCACCGTTACGGAGGTTCTAACTATGGCTACACCTTC.

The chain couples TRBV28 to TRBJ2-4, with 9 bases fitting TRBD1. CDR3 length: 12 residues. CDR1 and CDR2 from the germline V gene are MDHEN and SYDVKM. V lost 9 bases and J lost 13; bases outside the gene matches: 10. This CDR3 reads CASHVQGAPQYF. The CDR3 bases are TGTGCCAGTCATGTACAGGGGGCCCCCCAGTACTTC.

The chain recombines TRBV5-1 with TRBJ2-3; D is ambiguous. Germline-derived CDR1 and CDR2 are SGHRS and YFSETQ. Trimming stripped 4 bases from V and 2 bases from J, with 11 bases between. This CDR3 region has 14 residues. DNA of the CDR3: TGCGCCAGCAGCCAGGCTCAACCCACAGATACGCAGTATTTT. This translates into CASSQAQPTDTQYF.

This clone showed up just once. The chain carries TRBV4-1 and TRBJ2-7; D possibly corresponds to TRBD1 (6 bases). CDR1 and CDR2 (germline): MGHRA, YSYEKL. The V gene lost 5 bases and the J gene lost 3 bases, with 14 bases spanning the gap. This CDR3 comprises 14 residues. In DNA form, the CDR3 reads TGCGCCAGCAGCTACCTTACAGGGAGCTACGAGCAGTACTTC. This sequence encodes CASSYLTGSYEQYF.

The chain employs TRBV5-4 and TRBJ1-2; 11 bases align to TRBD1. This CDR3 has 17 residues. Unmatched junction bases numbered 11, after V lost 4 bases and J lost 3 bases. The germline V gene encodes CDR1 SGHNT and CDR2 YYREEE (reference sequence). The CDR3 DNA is TGTGCCAGCAGCACGGGACAGGGGGTACGACGGGACTATGGCTACACCTTC. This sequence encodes CASSTGQGVRRDYGYTF.

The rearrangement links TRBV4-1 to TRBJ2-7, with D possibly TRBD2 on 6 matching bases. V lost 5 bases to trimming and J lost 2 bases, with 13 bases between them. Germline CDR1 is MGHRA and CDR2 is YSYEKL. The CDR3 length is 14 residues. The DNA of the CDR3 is TGCGCCAGCAGCTACCGGGAGAACACCTACGAGCAGTACTTC. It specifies CASSYRENTYEQYF.

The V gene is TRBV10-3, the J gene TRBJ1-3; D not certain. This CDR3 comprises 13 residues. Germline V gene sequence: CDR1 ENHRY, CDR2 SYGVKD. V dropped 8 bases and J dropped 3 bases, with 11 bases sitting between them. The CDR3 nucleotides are TGTGCCATCGCGGACGGGGATGGAAACACCATATATTTT. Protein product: CAIADGDGNTIYF.

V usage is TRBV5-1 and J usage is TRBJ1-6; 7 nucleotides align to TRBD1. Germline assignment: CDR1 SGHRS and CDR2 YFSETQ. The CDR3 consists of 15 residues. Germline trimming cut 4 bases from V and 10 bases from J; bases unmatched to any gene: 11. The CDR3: CASSQGHRGQSPLHF. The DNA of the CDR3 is TGCGCCAGCAGCCAAGGACACAGGGGTCAGTCACCCCTCCACTTT.

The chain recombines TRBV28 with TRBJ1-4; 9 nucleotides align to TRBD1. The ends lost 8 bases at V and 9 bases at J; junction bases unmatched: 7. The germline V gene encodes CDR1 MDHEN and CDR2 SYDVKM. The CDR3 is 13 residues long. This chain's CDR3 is CASGTGLGKKLFF. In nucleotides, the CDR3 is TGTGCCAGCGGGACAGGGCTGGGGAAAAAACTGTTTTTT.

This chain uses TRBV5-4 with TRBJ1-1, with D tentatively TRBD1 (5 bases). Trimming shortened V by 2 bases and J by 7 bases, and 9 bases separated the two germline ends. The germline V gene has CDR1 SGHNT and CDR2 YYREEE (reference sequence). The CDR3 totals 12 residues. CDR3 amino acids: CASSLPGVEAFF. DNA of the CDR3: TGTGCCAGCAGCTTACCGGGGGTTGAAGCTTTCTTT.

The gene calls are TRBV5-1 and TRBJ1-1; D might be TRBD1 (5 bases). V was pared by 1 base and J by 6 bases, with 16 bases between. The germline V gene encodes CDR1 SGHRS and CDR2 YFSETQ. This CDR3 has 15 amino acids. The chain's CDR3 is CASSLSGAGYSEAFF. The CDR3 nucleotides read TGCGCCAGCAGCTTGAGTGGGGCTGGTTATTCTGAAGCTTTCTTT.

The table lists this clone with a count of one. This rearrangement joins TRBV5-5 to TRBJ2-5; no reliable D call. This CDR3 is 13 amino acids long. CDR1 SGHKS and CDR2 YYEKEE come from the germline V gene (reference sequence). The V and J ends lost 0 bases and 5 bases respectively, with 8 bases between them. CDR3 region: CASSLVLRETQYF. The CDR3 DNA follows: TGTGCCAGCAGCTTGGTACTGCGGGAGACCCAGTACTTC.

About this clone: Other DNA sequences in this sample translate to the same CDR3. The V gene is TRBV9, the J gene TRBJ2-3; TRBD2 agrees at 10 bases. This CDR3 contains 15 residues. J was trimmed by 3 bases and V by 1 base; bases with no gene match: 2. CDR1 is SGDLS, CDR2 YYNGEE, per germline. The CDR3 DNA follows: TGTGCCAGCAGCGTAAGCGGGAGGGCGACAGATACGCAGTATTTT. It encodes CASSVSGRATDTQYF.

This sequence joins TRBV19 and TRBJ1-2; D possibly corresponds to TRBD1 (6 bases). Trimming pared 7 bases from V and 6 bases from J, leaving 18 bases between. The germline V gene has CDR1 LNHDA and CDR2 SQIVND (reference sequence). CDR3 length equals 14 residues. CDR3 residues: CASTSRGTSDGYTF. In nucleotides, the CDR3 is TGTGCCAGTACCTCGAGAGGGACATCGGATGGCTACACCTTC.